Here is one TCR beta chain with its context. As yet, its antigen is unknown. The CDR3 has 12 amino acids. CDR1 is LGHDT and CDR2 is YNNKEL in the germline V gene (reference sequence). This sample was included in a study of CXCR3-negative and CXCR3-positive naive CD8 T cells. Study-level information: Sequencing gave approximately 140 million TRB reads overall, about 1.5 +/- 0.3 million per library.

Preparation of TRB cDNA libraries relied on 5' RACE carrying UMI labels. TCRdb re-analyzed the 5' RACE reads; it lists each CDR3 protein once, without DNA. The sample holds 100,000 to 150,000 distinct CDR3 sequences. Whole-study results and caveats: Greater hydrophobicity was found in TRB CDR3s of CXCR3-positive naive cells than of CXCR3-negative naive cells. Memory CD8+ cells showed much lower diversity, while both naive subsets were comparably high. Similar TRBV-TRBJ usage was seen in naive cells (both CXCR3-negative and CXCR3-positive), but memory cells differed.

Sequencing was done on a sample of naive CXCR3- CD8+ T cells from blood. This sample's subset: CD45RO-CCR7+CD27+CD95- naive CD8+ T cells lacking CXCR3 (TNR3-). V usage is TRBV3-1 and J usage is TRBJ1-1. This receptor was taken from a human donor in good health. Some clones in this sample may be carry-over from other donors' samples. This CDR3 reads CASSQDSSEAFF.